The 10 T cell receptor beta chains below come from one sample, sequenced in a study of CD8 T cells in Susac syndrome. Random hexamers were used to reverse transcribe about 0.45 to 1 ug of RNA. TCRdb ran MiXCR on the immunoSEQ multiplex PCR reads and lists one entry per CDR3 protein. The table records some 120,000 distinct CDR3 sequences, 90% to 95% of them present only once. The sample taken for sequencing was CD4+ T cells from PBMCs. The source of these receptors is a human donor in good health.

The chain joins TRBV28 to TRBJ2-3; 8 nucleotides align to TRBD1. Germline loops: CDR1 MDHEN, CDR2 SYDVKM. V shed 6 bases, J shed 4 bases, and the junction held 6 bases outside the gene matches. The CDR3 runs to 14 residues. The CDR3 coding sequence is TGTGCCAGCAGCAGACAGGGGACGTCAGATACGCAGTATTTT. Translation gives CASSRQGTSDTQYF. The entire variable domain, with the rest obtained from reference TRBV28 and TRBJ2-3, is as follows: DVKVTQSSRYLVKRTGEKVFLECVQDMDHENMFWYRQDPGLGLRLIYFSYDVKMKEKGDIPEGYSVSREKKERFSLILESASTNQTSMYLCASSRQGTSDTQYFGPGTRLTVL.

CDR3 region: CASSRETGGELFF. The CDR3 DNA sequence: TGTGCCAGCAGCCGGGAGACGGGCGGGGAGCTGTTTTTT. V gene TRBV5-4 combines with J gene TRBJ2-2; D is possibly TRBD2 (6 bases). V was clipped by 4 bases and J by 7 bases, with 11 bases between them. In germline, CDR1 is SGHNT, CDR2 YYREEE (reference sequence). The CDR3 spans 13 residues.

This clonotype showed up just once. CDR3 bases: TGTGCCAGCAGCCGATCTGGGGGCTATGGCTACACCTTC. Translating it yields CASSRSGGYGYTF. The chain has TRBV11-2 and TRBJ1-2; perhaps TRBD1 as D (5 bases). V was trimmed by 5 bases and J by 4 bases, leaving 11 bases between them. The V gene's germline CDR1 is SGHAT and CDR2 FQNNGV. This CDR3 has 13 residues.

The genes are TRBV12-3 or TRBV12-4 and TRBJ1-1; D possibly corresponds to TRBD1 (6 bases). V lost 0 bases and J 1 base, leaving 9 bases between the germline ends. The CDR3 runs 15 residues. The chain's CDR3 is CASSLARGANTEAFF. The CDR3 DNA sequence: TGTGCCAGCAGTTTAGCGAGGGGGGCGAACACTGAAGCTTTCTTT.

The chain couples TRBV4-1 to TRBJ1-5, with TRBD1 matching 7 bases. The V gene's germline CDR1 is MGHRA and CDR2 YSYEKL. This CDR3 contains 15 residues. V trimming: 1 base; J trimming: 4 bases; junction bases outside the gene matches: 4. The CDR3 spells CASSQVTGANQPQHF. As DNA, the CDR3 is TGCGCCAGCAGCCAAGTTACAGGGGCGAATCAGCCCCAGCATTTT.

The rearrangement joins TRBV7-9 to TRBJ2-7; 11 nucleotides align to TRBD2. Germline CDR1 SEHNR, CDR2 FQNEAQ (reference sequence). Trimming took 0 bases from V and 5 from J; bases not matched to a gene: 3. The CDR3 is 15 residues long. This chain's CDR3 is CASSLAGTSGNEQYF. The CDR3 DNA follows: TGTGCCAGCAGCTTAGCGGGGACTAGCGGCAACGAGCAGTACTTC. The full variable domain, completed using reference TRBV7-9 and TRBJ2-7, is DTGVSQNPRHKITKRGQNVTFRCDPISEHNRLYWYRQTLGQGPEFLTYFQNEAQLEKSRLLSDRFSAERPKGSFSTLEIQRTEQGDSAMYLCASSLAGTSGNEQYFGPGTRLTVT.

The chain employs TRBV20-1 and TRBJ2-7; 15 nucleotides match TRBD2. The CDR3 length is 17 residues. V shed 1 base and J 0 bases; nucleotides not matched to a gene: 4. Germline V gene lookup returns CDR1 DFQATT and CDR2 SNEGSKA (reference sequence). CDR3 region: CSARGTSGRANSYEQYF. The CDR3 nucleotides are TGCAGTGCTAGAGGGACTAGCGGGAGGGCCAACTCCTACGAGCAGTACTTC.

The chain has TRBV5-1 and TRBJ2-1; 12 bases match TRBD2. This CDR3 has 15 residues. Germline CDR1 is SGHRS and CDR2 is YFSETQ. Trimming at V came to 0 bases and at J to 9 bases, leaving 4 bases not matched to a gene. The DNA of the CDR3 is TGCGCCAGCAGCTTGGAGATACTAGCGGGAGGTGAGCAGTTCTTC. Encoded protein: CASSLEILAGGEQFF.

The rearrangement links TRBV7-2 to TRBJ2-7; 7 bases are shared with TRBD1. The CDR3 runs to 14 residues. V gave up 3 bases and J gave up 6 bases; unmatched junction bases: 8. From germline, CDR1 is SGHTA and CDR2 FQGNSA. CDR3 region: CASSLATGSLEQYF. The CDR3 bases are TGTGCCAGCAGCTTGGCGACAGGGAGCCTCGAGCAGTACTTC.

The chain has TRBV24-1 and TRBJ2-3; unclear D gene. V shed 4 bases and J shed 2 bases, with 0 bases lying between them. The CDR3 sequence is 11 residues long. Germline CDR1 and CDR2: KGHDR and SFDVKD. The CDR3 sequence: CATSDTDTQYF. In nucleotides, the CDR3 is TGTGCCACCAGTGACACAGATACGCAGTATTTT.